The sequence of this TCR beta chain was determined in a study of blood T cells in healthy people across ages. Deletions cut 4 bases from V and 9 bases from J, with 16 bases between. The CDR3 runs 14 residues. Germline V gene lookup returns CDR1 LNHDA and CDR2 SQIVND (reference sequence). This clonotype was counted only a few times. Together with a sample-barcoded 5' primer, a J-beta primer mix was included in a second PCR lasting roughly 6 to 12 cycles. One entry per CDR3 protein, called by TCRdb with MiXCR from the 5' RACE reads. The table has under 2 million distinct CDR3 sequences, around 36% seen once; the top ten hold roughly 10%.

Sequencing input: blood. V is TRBV19 and J is TRBJ2-1; D gene uncertain. The TCR sequence derives from a woman in her twenties or thirties in good health. This CDR3 is CASSRDQARREQFF. Written as DNA, the CDR3 is TGTGCCAGTAGTAGAGACCAAGCGCGGCGTGAGCAGTTCTTC.